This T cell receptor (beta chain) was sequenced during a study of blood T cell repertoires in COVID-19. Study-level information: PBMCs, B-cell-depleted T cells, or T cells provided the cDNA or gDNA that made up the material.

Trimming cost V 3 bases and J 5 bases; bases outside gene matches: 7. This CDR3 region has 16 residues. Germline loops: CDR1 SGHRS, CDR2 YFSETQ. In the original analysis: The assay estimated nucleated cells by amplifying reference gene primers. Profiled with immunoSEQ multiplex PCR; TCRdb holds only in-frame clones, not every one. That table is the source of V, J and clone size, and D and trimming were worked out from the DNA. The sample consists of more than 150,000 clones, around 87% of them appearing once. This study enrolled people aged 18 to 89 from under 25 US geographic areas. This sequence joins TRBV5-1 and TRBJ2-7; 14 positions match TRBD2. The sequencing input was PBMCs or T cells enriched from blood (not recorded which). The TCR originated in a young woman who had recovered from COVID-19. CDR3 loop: CASSSGLAGVLNEQYF. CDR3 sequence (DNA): TGCGCCAGCAGCTCGGGACTAGCGGGAGTTCTAAACGAGCAGTACTTC.